One and the same sample provided the 10 T cell receptor beta chains below, sequenced in a study of Graves' ophthalmopathy and Graves' hyperthyroidism (dated by TCRdb to the late 2010s). TCRdb records Illumina HiSeq 2000 as the sequencer. For repertoire sequencing, TCR beta CDR3 regions were amplified from RNA transcripts. The first round was an RT-PCR using HTBI primers with the Qiagen OneStep RT-PCR kit, and this first round was followed by a second-round multiplex PCR, then size selection and purification. TCRdb passed the public sequencing reads through fastp at Q25 and MiXCR, retaining productive beta sequences. Here each entry gathers all rows of one CDR3 protein and keeps the most common genes and DNA. A total of 740,000 or so distinct CDR3 sequences appear in this sample, around 40% of them only once. Less than 55% of the sample rests with the top ten. Sequencing was done on a sample of peripheral blood. The source of these receptors is an adult man with Graves' ophthalmopathy.

This clonotype was observed at least ten times. CDR3 in amino acids: CASSEITPTGQETQYF. CDR3 in DNA: TGTGCCAGCAGCGAAATCACTCCGACAGGGCAGGAGACCCAGTACTTC. This chain links TRBV7-9 with TRBJ2-5; 7 nucleotides align to TRBD1. This CDR3 region has 16 residues. Germline loops: CDR1 SEHNR, CDR2 FQNEAQ (reference sequence). Trimming removed 5 bases from V and 5 bases from J; junction bases left unmatched: 14.

Regarding this clonotype: At one end the junction does not follow the germline gene, possibly because of a read error. The rearrangement uses TRBV24-1 and TRBJ1-5; TRBD1 matches at 7 bases. The CDR3 spans 15 residues. Germline V lookup: CDR1 KGHDR, CDR2 SFDVKD. The chain's CDR3 is CASSFMTGLNQPQHF. Here the CDR3 DNA reads TGTGCCAGCAGTTTTATGACAGGGCTCAATCAGCCCCAGCATTTT.

This clonotype was counted many times. CDR3 sequence reads: CASSLGLTTEAFF. The DNA for the CDR3 is TGTGCCAGCAGCCTAGGACTGACGACTGAAGCTTTCTTT. The chain is built from TRBV7-7 and TRBJ1-1, with no clear D. This CDR3 is built from 13 residues. V shed 5 bases and J shed 5 bases, with 12 bases lying between them. CDR1 and CDR2 from the germline V gene are SSHAT and FNYEAQ (reference sequence).

The rearrangement links TRBV19 to TRBJ1-4; 8 nucleotides match TRBD1. The trim removed 3 bases at V and 8 bases at J, leaving 14 bases unmatched. The germline V gene has CDR1 LNHDA and CDR2 SQIVND (reference sequence). The CDR3 sequence is 17 residues long. In DNA form, the CDR3 reads TGTGCCAGTAGTATCGGACAGGGAGCGCAACGGGCCGAAAAACTGTTTTTT. The encoded protein is CASSIGQGAQRAEKLFF.

The chain employs TRBV12-3 or TRBV12-4 and TRBJ1-6; D is possibly TRBD1 (6 bases). Trimming cost V 6 bases and J 7 bases, with 16 bases left between them. The CDR3 length is 15 residues. The CDR3 sequence is CASSLGRGMNSPLHF. The CDR3 bases are TGTGCCAGCAGCCTTGGGAGGGGGATGAATTCACCCCTCCACTTT.

In regard to this clonotype: One junction end does not reproduce the germline sequence, and a read error may be involved. This chain connects TRBV2 to TRBJ2-5; D unresolved. CDR1 SNHLY and CDR2 FYNNEI come from the germline V gene. The length of the CDR3 is 13 residues. The CDR3 nucleotides are TGTGCAAGCAGTGACAACGGGCAAGACACCCAGTACTTC. Translation: CASSDNGQDTQYF.

Details on this clonotype: A junction boundary mismatches the germline segment, possibly from a read error. The chain uses TRBV24-1 and TRBJ1-5; D might be TRBD1 (6 bases). The CDR3 extends over 15 amino acids. Germline-derived CDR1 and CDR2 are KGHDR and SFDVKD. CDR3 protein: CASSVEQGFNQPQHF. The CDR3 coding sequence is TGTGCCAGCAGTGTGGAACAGGGTTTCAATCAGCCCCAGCATTTT.

J is TRBJ1-5 and V is TRBV6-6; TRBD1 matches at 10 bases. The CDR3 has 18 residues. Germline CDR1 MNHNY, CDR2 SVGAGI (reference sequence). The V and J ends lost 6 bases and 0 bases, in that order; junction bases with no gene match: 11. The CDR3 here is CASRSPGQGTNSNQPQHF. The DNA for the CDR3 is TGTGCCAGCAGGTCACCGGGACAGGGGACTAATAGCAATCAGCCCCAGCATTTT.

This clonotype was counted between two and nine times. The V call is TRBV20-1, the J call TRBJ1-6, with 7 bases fitting TRBD1. CDR1 DFQATT and CDR2 SNEGSKA come from the germline V gene (reference sequence). Trimming cost V 3 bases and J 7 bases; bases outside gene matches: 3. This CDR3 spans 13 amino acids. CDR3 amino acids: CSASGTANSPLHF. The CDR3 DNA is TGCAGTGCTAGTGGGACAGCCAATTCACCCCTCCACTTT.

The rearrangement links TRBV5-1 to TRBJ2-7, with 9 nucleotides matching TRBD1. The CDR3 is 15 residues long. With 2 bases clipped from V and 1 base from J, the junction kept 4 bases outside the gene matches. Germline V gene sequence: CDR1 SGHRS, CDR2 YFSETQ. CDR3 DNA: TGCGCCAGCAGCTTAAGCGGGACAGGGTCCTACGAGCAGTACTTC. Residues: CASSLSGTGSYEQYF.